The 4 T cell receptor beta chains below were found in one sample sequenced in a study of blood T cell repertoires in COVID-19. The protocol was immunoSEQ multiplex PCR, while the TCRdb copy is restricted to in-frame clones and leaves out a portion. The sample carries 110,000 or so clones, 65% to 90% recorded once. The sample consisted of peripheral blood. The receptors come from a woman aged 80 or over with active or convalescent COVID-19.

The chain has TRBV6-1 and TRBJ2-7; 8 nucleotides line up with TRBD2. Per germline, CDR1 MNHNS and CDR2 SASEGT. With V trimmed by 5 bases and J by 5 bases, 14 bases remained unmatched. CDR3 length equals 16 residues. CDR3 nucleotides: TGTGCCAGCAGTCAAGGAGGATGGACTAGCCGTGACGAGCAGTACTTC. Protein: CASSQGGWTSRDEQYF.

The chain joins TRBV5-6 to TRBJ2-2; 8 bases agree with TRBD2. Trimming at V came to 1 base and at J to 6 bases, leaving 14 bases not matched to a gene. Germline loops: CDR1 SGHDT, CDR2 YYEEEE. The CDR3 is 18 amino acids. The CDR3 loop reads CASSLFISAAGDSGELFF. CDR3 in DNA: TGTGCCAGCAGCTTGTTTATTAGTGCAGCGGGAGATTCCGGGGAGCTGTTTTTT.

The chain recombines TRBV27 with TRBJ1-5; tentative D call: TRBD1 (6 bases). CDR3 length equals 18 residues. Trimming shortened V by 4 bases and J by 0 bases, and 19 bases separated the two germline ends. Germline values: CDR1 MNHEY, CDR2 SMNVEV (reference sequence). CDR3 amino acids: CASSSLSQGSHSNQPQHF. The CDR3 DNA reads TGTGCCAGCAGTTCCCTTTCTCAGGGGAGCCATAGCAATCAGCCCCAGCATTTT.

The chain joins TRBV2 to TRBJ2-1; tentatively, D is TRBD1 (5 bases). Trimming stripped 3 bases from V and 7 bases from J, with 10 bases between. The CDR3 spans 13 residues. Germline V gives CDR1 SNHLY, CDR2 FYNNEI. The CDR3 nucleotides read TGTGCCAGCAGTGAGGTGCAGGGTAATGAGCAGTTCTTC. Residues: CASSEVQGNEQFF.